A selection of T cell receptor beta chains follows, all from one sample in a study of T cell repertoires in cytomegalovirus infection. No cognate antigen is known for these TCRs. TCRdb reprocessed the reads with MiXCR, giving one entry per CDR3 protein. This sample has approximately 120,000 distinct CDR3 sequences, with around 28% found just once. This specimen was CD8+ T cells from cultured PBMCs, taken from culture after CMV antigen stimulation. Receptor source: a human donor in good health (CMV status not recorded). Some clones in this sample may be carry-over from other donors' samples. Both conserved end residues are part of each CDR3. A D gene is named only where the DNA matches it firmly. The size entry is marked missing in some rows and otherwise reads once, few, many or a size class.

d_call j_call v_call clone_size cdr3_nt cdr3_aa
- TRBJ2-3 TRBV12-3/TRBV12-4 - TGTGCCAGCAGTCGGGGCTTCACAGATACGCAGTATTTT CASSRGFTDTQYF
TRBD1 TRBJ1-5 TRBV7-8 few TGTGCCAGCAGCTTTGACCGGGACAGGGGGCTATTAAGCAATCAGCCCCAGCATTTT CASSFDRDRGLLSNQPQHF
TRBD2 TRBJ2-7 TRBV12-3/TRBV12-4 few TGTGCCAGCAGTTTAGCGCTCGGGACTAGCCGCGGGGAGCAGTACTTC CASSLALGTSRGEQYF
TRBD1 TRBJ2-5 TRBV27 few TGTGCCAGCAGTCCCGGGACAGGGGGCCAGGAGACCCAGTACTTC CASSPGTGGQETQYF
TRBD2 TRBJ2-1 TRBV7-9 few TGTGCCACCAGCGGGGGGGGAGCCTACAATGAGCAGTTCTTC CATSGGGAYNEQFF
- TRBJ2-2 TRBV27 - TGTGCCAGCAGTTTTCTGTCCACCGGGGAGCTGTTTTTT CASSFLSTGELFF
- TRBJ2-7 TRBV10-2 - TGCGCCAGCAGTGTCGGGGACGGATACGAGCAGTACTTC CASSVGDGYEQYF
TRBD2 TRBJ2-2 TRBV5-6 - TGTGCCAGCAGCCTTAGCGGGGGATTATTGGGGACCGGGGAGCTGTTTTTT CASSLSGGLLGTGELFF
TRBD2 TRBJ2-2 TRBV19 - TGTGCCAGTAACCCCGGGACTACCCCCGGGGAGCTGTTTTTT CASNPGTTPGELFF
- TRBJ2-7 TRBV3-1 once TGTGCCAGCAGCCACTTGGCAGGAGACTCCTACGAGCAGTACTTC CASSHLAGDSYEQYF
TRBD2 TRBJ2-1 TRBV20-1 - TGCAGTGCTTATAGCGGGGGGGCCAATGAGCAGTTCTTC CSAYSGGANEQFF
- TRBJ1-1 TRBV24-1 - TGTGCCACCAGTGATTTCGGTACTGAAGCTTTCTTT CATSDFGTEAFF
TRBD1 TRBJ2-7 TRBV18 - TGTGCCAGCTCACCGTTAGGGGGCAACGAGCAGTACTTC CASSPLGGNEQYF